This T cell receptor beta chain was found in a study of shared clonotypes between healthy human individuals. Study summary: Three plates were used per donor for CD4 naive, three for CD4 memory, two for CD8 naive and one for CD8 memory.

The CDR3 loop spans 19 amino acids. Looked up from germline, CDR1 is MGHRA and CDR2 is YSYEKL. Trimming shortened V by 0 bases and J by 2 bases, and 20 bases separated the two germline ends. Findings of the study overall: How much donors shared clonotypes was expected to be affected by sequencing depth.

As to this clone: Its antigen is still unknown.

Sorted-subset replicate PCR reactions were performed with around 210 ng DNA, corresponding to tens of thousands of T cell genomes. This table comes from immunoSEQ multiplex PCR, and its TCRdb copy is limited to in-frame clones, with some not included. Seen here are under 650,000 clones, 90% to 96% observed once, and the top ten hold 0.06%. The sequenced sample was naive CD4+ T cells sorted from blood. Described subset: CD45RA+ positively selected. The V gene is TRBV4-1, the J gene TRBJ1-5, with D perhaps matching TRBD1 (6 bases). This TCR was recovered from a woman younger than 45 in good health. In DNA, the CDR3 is TGCGCCAGCAGCCAAGAAGGGGGACTGGGGGCAGGGGGCAATCAGCCCCAGCATTTT. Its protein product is CASSQEGGLGAGGNQPQHF.